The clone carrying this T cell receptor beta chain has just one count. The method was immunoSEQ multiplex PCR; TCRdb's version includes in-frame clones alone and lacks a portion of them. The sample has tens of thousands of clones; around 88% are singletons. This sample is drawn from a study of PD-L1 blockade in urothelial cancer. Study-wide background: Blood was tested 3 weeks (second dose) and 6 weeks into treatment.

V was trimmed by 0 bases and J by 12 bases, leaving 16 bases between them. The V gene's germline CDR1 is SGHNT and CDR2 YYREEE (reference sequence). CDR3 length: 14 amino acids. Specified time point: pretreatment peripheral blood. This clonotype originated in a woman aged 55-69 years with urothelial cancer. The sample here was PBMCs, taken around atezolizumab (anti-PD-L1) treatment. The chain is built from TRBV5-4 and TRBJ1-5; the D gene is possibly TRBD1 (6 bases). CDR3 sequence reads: CASSLDRAVPSQHF. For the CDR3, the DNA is TGTGCCAGCAGCTTGGACAGGGCCGTTCCCAGCCAGCATTTT.